This T cell receptor beta chain came from a study of CD8 T cells in ankylosing spondylitis (dated by TCRdb to the late 2010s). Turning to the overall study: T cell receptor beta repertoires were profiled in healthy donors and ankylosing spondylitis patients so that disease-linked TCR variants could be found. The whole study cohort included roughly 110 healthy donors and 20 to 25 ankylosing spondylitis patients. Samples of peripheral blood were taken, and for ankylosing spondylitis patients, synovial fluid was collected as well.

The sequencer listed for this sample is Illumina HiSeq 2500. Quantitative 5'-RACE with molecular barcodes was used to prepare TCR beta libraries. Processing in the source paper ran as follows. A new computational method, built on a probabilistic model of VDJ rearrangement, was used to identify disease-linked TCR variants. The public reads were run again by TCRdb, first through fastp at Q25 and then through MiXCR, and only productive beta chains were kept. Each entry is one CDR3 protein sequence, shown with its most common DNA and genes. These V and J calls are TCRdb output, not the study's own analysis. Counted in this sample were approximately 140,000 distinct CDR3 sequences; roughly 15% of them appeared once. 30% to 35% of the sample belongs to the ten largest clones. What the study reported, not specific to this receptor: A TCR beta motif made up of fewer than 10 highly homologous amino acid variants appeared to be characteristic of blood from ankylosing spondylitis patients. The disease-linked clones were reported as significantly enriched in matched synovial fluid samples from ankylosing spondylitis patients. The disease-linked clones had a CD8+ phenotype and were found at relatively low frequencies in peripheral blood. Some motif variants had previously been reported in the synovial fluid and blood of reactive arthritis patients, which suggests shared mechanisms of disease initiation.

The CDR3 has 13 amino acids, counting the end cysteine and phenylalanine. The kept DNA is CDR3 alone, 39 bases in frame from the first base. V is pared back by 8 bases and J by 4 bases, with 11 bases lying between the germline termini. CDR1 is given as SNHLY and CDR2 as FYNNEI, both from the germline V gene. Comments on this clonotype: The antigen it binds to is not known. The sample holds no much larger clone one base away, and base qualities are not on file.

This receptor was obtained from a male donor with ankylosing spondylitis. Sample: blood, either unsorted or a sorted T cell fraction (not recorded which). The chain links TRBV2 with TRBJ1-4, with TRBD1 tentatively as D gene (6 bases match). In nucleotide form, the sequence is TGTGCCAGCCGCGGACAGATTAATGAAAAACTGTTTTTT. This translates into CASRGQINEKLFF. Where the CDR3 stops, the reference TRBV2 and TRBJ1-4 genes take over; the full variable domain is EPEVTQTPSHQVTQMGQEVILRCVPISNHLYFYWYRQILGQKVEFLVSFYNNEISEKSEIFDDQFSVERPDGSNFTLKIRSTKLEDSAMYFCASRGQINEKLFFGSGTQLSVL.